These 14 T cell receptor beta chains originate from one sample sequenced in a study of T cell changes during pregnancy in multiple sclerosis. Clones were sequenced by immunoSEQ multiplex PCR, and TCRdb holds only the in-frame ones, with some missing. The sample yields under 100,000 clones, about 94% seen once. The material sequenced was peripheral blood, taken in the third trimester of pregnancy. These receptors were collected from a female donor with multiple sclerosis, enrolled in a pregnancy study.

The gene calls are TRBV4-1 and TRBJ2-1; 8 bases agree with TRBD2. J lost 2 bases, V lost 0 bases, and 9 bases had no gene match. CDR3 length equals 18 residues. CDR1 and CDR2 (germline): MGHRA, YSYEKL. CDR3 DNA sequence: TGCGCCAGCAGCCAAGAAGGTGGAACTAGCGGACCCTACAATGAGCAGTTCTTC. Translation gives CASSQEGGTSGPYNEQFF.

The chain carries TRBV19 and TRBJ2-5, with D uncertain. The V end was cut by 4 bases, the J end by 5 bases, with 5 bases between. Per the germline V gene, CDR1 is LNHDA and CDR2 is SQIVND (reference sequence). There are 11 residues in the CDR3. The CDR3 is CASSNSETQYF. The CDR3 region has the DNA TGTGCCAGTAGTAACTCGGAGACCCAGTACTTC.

The V gene is TRBV7-2, the J gene TRBJ2-7, with D possibly TRBD2 on 5 matching bases. Trimming removed 0 bases at V and 3 bases at J, with 6 bases between. The CDR3 covers 13 residues. Germline V gene lookup returns CDR1 SGHTA and CDR2 FQGNSA. CDR3 residues: CASSLARVYEQYF. For the CDR3, the DNA is TGTGCCAGCAGCTTAGCGCGGGTCTACGAGCAGTACTTC.

The rearrangement uses TRBV6-1 and TRBJ2-7, with a possible D match to TRBD1 (6 bases). CDR1 and CDR2 from the germline V gene are MNHNS and SASEGT. V lost 6 bases to trimming and J lost 7 bases, with 13 bases between them. The CDR3 covers 12 residues. Here the CDR3 reads CASRPDRLEQYF. CDR3 coding DNA: TGTGCCAGCAGACCGGACAGATTAGAGCAGTACTTC.

V and J are TRBV11-2 and TRBJ2-7; 7 bases match TRBD1. V gave up 7 bases and J gave up 1 base; unmatched junction bases: 10. Germline CDR1 SGHAT, CDR2 FQNNGV. The CDR3 contains 15 residues. Written as DNA, the CDR3 is TGTGCCAGCAAGAGGGGACAGTCCCTATCCTACGAGCAGTACTTC. Protein product: CASKRGQSLSYEQYF.

J is TRBJ1-2 and V is TRBV5-1, with D maybe TRBD1 (5 bases). Germline V gene data show CDR1 as SGHRS and CDR2 as YFSETQ. Trimming cost V 0 bases and J 1 base, with 7 bases left between them. The CDR3 loop spans 14 amino acids. The CDR3 DNA follows: TGCGCCAGCAGCTTGGGACAGCATAACTATGGCTACACCTTC. Amino acids: CASSLGQHNYGYTF.

This sequence joins TRBV5-6 and TRBJ1-2, with 7 bases matching TRBD1. CDR1 is SGHDT, CDR2 YYEEEE, per germline. The CDR3 spans 15 residues. V lost 3 bases, J lost 4 bases, and 9 bases stayed unmatched. The DNA for the CDR3 is TGTGCCAGCAGCTCATTTGCCGGACAGGCCTATGGCTACACCTTC. Translation: CASSSFAGQAYGYTF.

V is TRBV5-1 and J is TRBJ1-2, with TRBD1 matching 7 bases. Trimming removed 0 bases from V and 6 bases from J; junction bases left unmatched: 8. The CDR3 length is 15 residues. Germline-derived CDR1 and CDR2 are SGHRS and YFSETQ. The CDR3 DNA is TGCGCCAGCAGCTTGGGGGGGGACAGAGCCCATGGCTACACCTTC. Its protein is CASSLGGDRAHGYTF.

The CDR3 DNA follows: TGTGCCAGCAGCCCTCGGGCACAGGACAGCCTTTATAGCAATCAGCCCCAGCATTTT. It specifies CASSPRAQDSLYSNQPQHF. The chain joins TRBV21-1 to TRBJ1-5; the table's D call TRBD1 went unverified against the DNA. TRBV21-1 is designated a pseudogene. This CDR3 spans 19 amino acids.

The V call is TRBV14, the J call TRBJ2-7; D gene unclear. With 0 bases removed from V and 2 bases from J, the gap between germline ends came to 5 bases. The CDR3 runs to 13 residues. Germline V CDR1 and CDR2: SGHDN, FVKESK. CDR3 DNA: TGTGCCAGCAGCCAAGATCCTACCTACGAGCAGTACTTC. It yields the protein CASSQDPTYEQYF.

This clone was recorded a few times. The rearrangement links TRBV27 to TRBJ1-6; 8 positions agree with TRBD1. The ends lost 7 bases at V and 7 bases at J; junction bases unmatched: 6. CDR1 and CDR2 (germline): MNHEY, SMNVEV (reference sequence). The CDR3 extends over 14 amino acids. The DNA of the CDR3 is TGTGCCAGCAACCGACAGGGGCCGAATTCACCCCTCCACTTT. It codes for CASNRQGPNSPLHF.

V usage is TRBV9 and J usage is TRBJ1-2; tentative D call: TRBD1 (5 bases). The CDR3 covers 14 residues. The V end lost 0 bases, the J end lost 6 bases, and 12 bases lay between the germline ends. The germline gives CDR1 SGDLS, CDR2 YYNGEE. The CDR3 protein is CASSVGQGRDGYTF. For the CDR3, the DNA is TGTGCCAGCAGCGTAGGTCAGGGTCGAGATGGCTACACCTTC.

This clone was picked up one time. The rearrangement links TRBV5-1 to TRBJ2-2; TRBD1 matches 7 bases. The V gene's germline CDR1 is SGHRS and CDR2 YFSETQ. Germline trimming cut 4 bases from V and 1 base from J; bases unmatched to any gene: 13. The CDR3 has 18 residues. CDR3 residues: CASSNRQGWFGNTGELFF. The CDR3 DNA is TGCGCCAGCAGCAACAGACAGGGATGGTTTGGGAACACCGGGGAGCTGTTTTTT.

This chain links TRBV25-1 with TRBJ2-5; 11 nucleotides match TRBD2. This CDR3 has 13 amino acids. Germline lookup yields CDR1 MGHDK and CDR2 SYGVNS. Unmatched junction bases numbered 0, after V lost 6 bases and J lost 3 bases. The CDR3 bases are TGTGCCAGCAGGGGACTAGCGGAAGAGACCCAGTACTTC. This encodes CASRGLAEETQYF.